The 20 T cell receptor beta chains below all came from one sample that was sequenced in a study of blood T cell repertoires in COVID-19. Some clones are missing from TCRdb's copy, which holds only in-frame ones; the method was immunoSEQ multiplex PCR. The sample carries approximately 210,000 clones, 80% recorded once. The sample taken for sequencing was PBMCs or T cells enriched from blood (not recorded which). These receptors all stem from a man aged 30 to 45 with acute COVID-19.

A note on this clone: This sample includes further DNA sequences coding for the same CDR3. The CDR3, as DNA: TGTGCCAGCAGTTTAGGCGGTAACTACGAGCAGTACTTC. Amino acid sequence: CASSLGGNYEQYF. The V gene is TRBV27, the J gene TRBJ2-7; D uncertain. The CDR3 sequence is 13 residues long. Germline lookup yields CDR1 MNHEY and CDR2 SMNVEV (reference sequence). V was pared by 2 bases and J by 3 bases, with 8 bases between.

V gene TRBV23-1 combines with J gene TRBJ2-7; 11 bases are shared with TRBD1. TRBV23-1 is annotated as an ORF whose role is uncertain. The V and J ends lost 8 bases and 6 bases, in that order; junction bases with no gene match: 6. CDR3 size: 13 residues. The DNA of the CDR3 is TGCGCCAGCGGGGACAGGGGGTTAATCGAGCAGTACTTC. Translating gives CASGDRGLIEQYF.

The chain couples TRBV12-3 or TRBV12-4 to TRBJ2-5; no firm D call. V dropped 1 base and J dropped 7 bases, with 10 bases sitting between them. The CDR3 sequence is 13 residues long. The CDR3 protein is CASSLVGYGTQYF. The CDR3 DNA is TGTGCCAGCAGTTTAGTCGGTTATGGGACCCAGTACTTC.

This chain uses TRBV6-5 with TRBJ2-7; D might be TRBD1 (6 bases). Germline CDR1 is MNHEY and CDR2 is SVGAGI. V was pared by 6 bases and J by 6 bases, with 12 bases between. This CDR3 has 12 residues. Here the CDR3 DNA reads TGTGCCAGCAGCGAGCAGGGGACCGAGCAGTACTTC. This codes for CASSEQGTEQYF.

This chain connects TRBV9 to TRBJ2-1; tentative D call: TRBD2 (6 bases). V was clipped by 3 bases and J by 0 bases, with 13 bases between them. The germline CDR1 and CDR2 sequences are SGDLS and YYNGEE. The CDR3 has 16 residues. The CDR3 coding sequence is TGTGCCAGCAGCGAGGAGGGCTCCCGCTCCTACAATGAGCAGTTCTTC. It encodes CASSEEGSRSYNEQFF.

This chain uses TRBV4-1 with TRBJ2-1, with 10 positions matching TRBD2. This CDR3 has 16 amino acids. CDR1 and CDR2 (germline): MGHRA, YSYEKL. Germline trimming cut 2 bases from V and 2 bases from J; bases unmatched to any gene: 3. CDR3 amino acids: CASSQPGTSAYNEQFF. The CDR3, as DNA: TGCGCCAGCAGCCAACCCGGGACTAGCGCCTACAATGAGCAGTTCTTC.

The chain joins TRBV10-3 to TRBJ2-7; maybe TRBD2 (6 bases). The germline gives CDR1 ENHRY, CDR2 SYGVKD. Trimming shortened V by 7 bases and J by 5 bases, and 15 bases separated the two germline ends. This CDR3 comprises 13 residues. The CDR3 protein is CAIKRFGEDEQYF. CDR3 nucleotide sequence: TGTGCCATCAAGCGGTTCGGGGAGGACGAGCAGTACTTC.

The genes are TRBV19 and TRBJ2-7; TRBD1 might be the D (5 bases). The V and J ends lost 4 bases and 6 bases respectively, with 7 bases between them. The CDR3 has 11 amino acids. Germline CDR1 is LNHDA and CDR2 is SQIVND (reference sequence). The CDR3 reads CASSNRFEQYF. The CDR3 DNA reads TGTGCCAGTAGTAACAGGTTCGAGCAGTACTTC.

This rearrangement joins TRBV4-2 to TRBJ2-5, with D maybe TRBD2 (5 bases). The germline V gene encodes CDR1 LGHNA and CDR2 YNFKEQ. The length of the CDR3 is 12 residues. Trimming removed 1 base from V and 5 bases from J, with 5 bases in between. CDR3: CASSQAGETQYF. CDR3 nucleotides: TGTGCCAGCAGCCAAGCGGGGGAGACCCAGTACTTC.

This sequence joins TRBV13 and TRBJ1-6; a weak D match, TRBD1 (6 bases). Germline values: CDR1 PRHDT, CDR2 FYEKMQ (reference sequence). The ends were cut back, 0 bases at V and 7 bases at J, with 7 bases in the middle. The CDR3 is 14 residues long. The CDR3 region has the DNA TGTGCCAGCAGCTTAGGCGACAGGAATTCACCCCTCCACTTT. It specifies CASSLGDRNSPLHF.

The chain recombines TRBV6-5 with TRBJ2-3; a weak D match, TRBD2 (7 bases). V lost 7 bases and J 5 bases, leaving 19 bases between the germline ends. In germline, CDR1 is MNHEY, CDR2 SVGAGI. The CDR3 totals 15 residues. The CDR3 sequence is CASIRGGAAVDTQYF. CDR3 bases: TGTGCCAGCATAAGGGGGGGGGCGGCTGTAGATACGCAGTATTTT.

This chain connects TRBV9 to TRBJ1-2; D perhaps matches TRBD1 (6 bases). V lost 0 bases and J lost 3, with 9 bases in between. The CDR3 is made up of 14 amino acids. Per the germline V gene, CDR1 is SGDLS and CDR2 is YYNGEE. The CDR3 reads CASSVASGDYGYTF. The CDR3 coding sequence is TGTGCCAGCAGCGTAGCTTCAGGGGACTATGGCTACACCTTC.

The V gene is TRBV5-1, the J gene TRBJ1-4, with TRBD1 matching over 7 bases. The junction had 11 bases not matched to a gene; V was cut back by 5 bases and J by 4 bases. This CDR3 is built from 16 residues. Germline assignment: CDR1 SGHRS and CDR2 YFSETQ. The CDR3 DNA is TGCGCCAGCAGTACGGGACAGCCGGACTTTAATGAAAAACTGTTTTTT. Translation: CASSTGQPDFNEKLFF.

This clone was seen only a few times. Other DNA sequences from this sample encode an identical CDR3 as well. This chain joins TRBV11-2 and TRBJ2-1; D remains ambiguous. Germline V lookup: CDR1 SGHAT, CDR2 FQNNGV. The CDR3 length is 11 residues. Trimming cost V 5 bases and J 4 bases, with 3 bases left between them. The CDR3 DNA is TGTGCCAGCAGCCCTTACAATGAGCAGTTCTTC. As protein: CASSPYNEQFF. Complete variable domain (other parts from reference TRBV11-2 and TRBJ2-1): EAGVAQSPRYKIIEKRQSVAFWCNPISGHATLYWYQQILGQGPKLLIQFQNNGVVDDSQLPKDRFSAERLKGVDSTLKIQPAKLEDSAVYLCASSPYNEQFFGPGTRLTVL.

In this sample, this clone turned up once. V usage is TRBV7-9 and J usage is TRBJ1-2, with D maybe TRBD1 (5 bases). The germline CDR1 and CDR2 sequences are SEHNR and FQNEAQ (reference sequence). The CDR3 consists of 14 residues. Trimming stripped 5 bases from V and 6 bases from J, with 16 bases between. The CDR3 loop reads CASSLLGGGNGYTF. The DNA of the CDR3 is TGTGCCAGCAGCCTCCTCGGGGGGGGTAATGGCTACACCTTC.

V gene TRBV6-5 combines with J gene TRBJ2-3, with D perhaps matching TRBD2 (6 bases). In germline, CDR1 is MNHEY, CDR2 SVGAGI. The CDR3 covers 15 residues. Trimming took 4 bases from V and 2 from J, leaving 13 bases between them. CDR3 sequence (DNA): TGTGCCAGCAGTTTTGGGTTGGGACTCACAGATACGCAGTATTTT. Translated: CASSFGLGLTDTQYF.

The gene calls are TRBV4-2 and TRBJ2-1; 14 nucleotides agree with TRBD2. The V segment lost 1 base and the J segment 6 bases; nucleotides outside the gene matches: 2. The CDR3 totals 16 residues. Germline V lookup: CDR1 LGHNA, CDR2 YNFKEQ. CDR3 bases: TGTGCCAGCAGCCAAGGGGGGACTAGCGGGGGCAATGAGCAGTTCTTC. Its translation is CASSQGGTSGGNEQFF.

This clone is a singleton in its sample. This sequence joins TRBV6-5 and TRBJ2-5; D not certain. The germline V gene encodes CDR1 MNHEY and CDR2 SVGAGI. The CDR3 totals 15 residues. Trimming took off 5 bases at V and 2 bases at J, with 15 bases between the two ends. The CDR3: CASSPTGAGQETQYF. In nucleotides, the CDR3 is TGTGCCAGCAGTCCCACCGGCGCAGGACAAGAGACCCAGTACTTC.

The chain is built from TRBV4-2 and TRBJ1-1, with D unresolved. The ends were cut back, 1 base at V and 4 bases at J, with 10 bases in the middle. The CDR3 extends over 14 amino acids. From germline, CDR1 is LGHNA and CDR2 YNFKEQ. The CDR3 loop reads CASSQGSLGTEAFF. The CDR3 bases are TGTGCCAGCAGCCAAGGGAGTCTCGGCACTGAAGCTTTCTTT.

V usage is TRBV30 and J usage is TRBJ2-1; TRBD1 matches at 9 bases. Germline trimming cut 4 bases from V and 9 bases from J; bases unmatched to any gene: 13. In germline, CDR1 is GTSNPN, CDR2 SVGIG (reference sequence). CDR3 length: 15 residues. CDR3 sequence reads: CAWTHHRDRVSEQFF. DNA of the CDR3: TGTGCCTGGACGCATCATCGGGACAGGGTGAGTGAGCAGTTCTTC.